These 25 T cell receptor beta chains came from one sample sequenced in a study of blood T cells in healthy people across ages. A J-beta primer mix and a sample-barcoded 5' primer were used in a second PCR of roughly 6 to 11 cycles. TCRdb used MiXCR to reprocess the 5' RACE reads, holding one entry per CDR3 protein. The repertoire holds over a million distinct CDR3 sequences, with around 59% as singletons. Sequenced input: blood. These receptor sequences come from a man aged 18 to 29 in good health.

This sequence joins TRBV20-1 and TRBJ1-2; D is undetermined. CDR3 length: 13 amino acids. The V and J ends lost 0 bases and 8 bases respectively, with 13 bases between them. Germline V lookup: CDR1 DFQATT, CDR2 SNEGSKA (reference sequence). The CDR3 spells CSAREILGGGYTF. The CDR3 bases are TGCAGTGCTAGAGAAATACTTGGAGGCGGCTACACCTTC.

This clonotype came up a few times. The rearrangement joins TRBV3-1 to TRBJ2-1, with 10 bases lining up with TRBD2. The V gene end was trimmed by 11 bases and the J gene end by 9 bases; junction bases not matched to a gene: 10. In germline, CDR1 is LGHDT, CDR2 YNNKEL (reference sequence). This CDR3 contains 13 residues. CDR3 sequence: CASVSGGRSEQFF. The CDR3 region has the DNA TGTGCCTCCGTTAGCGGGGGGAGGAGTGAGCAGTTCTTC.

CDR3 region: CASSQGTGEGSAKNIQYF. The CDR3 DNA is TGTGCCAGCAGCCAAGGTACAGGGGAAGGGTCCGCCAAAAACATTCAGTACTTC. J is TRBJ2-4 and V is TRBV4-2; 7 nucleotides align to TRBD1. J was trimmed by 1 base and V by 1 base; bases with no gene match: 10. The CDR3 is 18 amino acids. Germline-derived CDR1 and CDR2 are LGHNA and YNFKEQ.

The chain carries TRBV10-3 and TRBJ2-7, with D possibly called TRBD1 or TRBD2 (6 bases each). V lost 10 bases to trimming and J lost 7 bases, with 17 bases between them. This CDR3 is 12 amino acids long. Germline loops: CDR1 ENHRY, CDR2 SYGVKD. As DNA, the CDR3 is TGTGCCACCTCGCAGGGGAGGAGTGAGCAGTACTTC. It yields the protein CATSQGRSEQYF.

This chain connects TRBV4-1 to TRBJ1-2; 8 bases map to TRBD1. The V and J ends lost 2 bases and 3 bases, in that order; junction bases with no gene match: 11. The CDR3 consists of 17 residues. From germline, CDR1 is MGHRA and CDR2 YSYEKL. The CDR3 coding sequence is TGCGCCAGCAGCCAAAATACTCAGGGGGCGTCGCACTATGGCTACACCTTC. It codes for CASSQNTQGASHYGYTF.

CDR3 DNA: TGCGCCAGCAGCCTCCGACACCCGATCTACGAGCAGTACTTC. Its translation is CASSLRHPIYEQYF. The rearrangement links TRBV4-1 to TRBJ2-7; D is unresolved. V was shortened by 4 bases and J by 3 bases, with 13 bases between the two germline ends. Germline-derived CDR1 and CDR2 are MGHRA and YSYEKL. The CDR3 covers 14 residues.

Only a few counts were recorded for this clonotype. This chain joins TRBV7-2 and TRBJ2-3, with 9 bases identical to TRBD2. Looked up from germline, CDR1 is SGHTA and CDR2 is FQGNSA. The CDR3 spans 16 residues. The J segment lost 6 bases and the V segment lost 2 bases, leaving 9 bases of the junction unmatched. This chain's CDR3 is CASSLPKGLADDTQYF. In DNA form, the CDR3 reads TGTGCCAGCAGCTTACCGAAGGGACTAGCAGACGATACGCAGTATTTT. Variable domain in full (rest from reference TRBV7-2 and TRBJ2-3): GAGVSQSPSNKVTEKGKDVELRCDPISGHTALYWYRQSLGQGLEFLIYFQGNSAPDKSGLPSDRFSAERTGGSVSTLTIQRTQQEDSAVYLCASSLPKGLADDTQYFGPGTRLTVL.

The rearrangement uses TRBV5-1 and TRBJ2-1; D might be TRBD1 (6 bases). The CDR3 loop spans 12 amino acids. Trimming removed 4 bases from V and 10 bases from J, with 12 bases in between. Germline V gives CDR1 SGHRS, CDR2 YFSETQ. CDR3: CASSEQGREQFF. DNA for the CDR3: TGCGCCAGCAGCGAACAGGGCAGGGAGCAGTTCTTC.

The chain joins TRBV9 to TRBJ2-1; tentative D call: TRBD1 (5 bases). Trimming shortened V by 4 bases and J by 0 bases, and 17 bases separated the two germline ends. Germline loops: CDR1 SGDLS, CDR2 YYNGEE. The CDR3 contains 17 residues. DNA for the CDR3: TGTGCCAGCAGCTCCCAATTGGGGCTCGGCTCCTACAATGAGCAGTTCTTC. This sequence encodes CASSSQLGLGSYNEQFF.

This clonotype was detected a few times. The chain combines TRBV27 with TRBJ2-2; unclear D gene. Germline V gives CDR1 MNHEY, CDR2 SMNVEV (reference sequence). The CDR3 consists of 14 residues. V gave up 6 bases and J gave up 1 base, with 9 bases separating them. The CDR3 here is CASSRRGNTGELFF. CDR3 nucleotide sequence: TGTGCCAGCAGCCGCAGAGGGAACACCGGGGAGCTGTTTTTT.

The chain uses TRBV20-1 and TRBJ1-5; 11 positions agree with TRBD1. CDR1 is DFQATT and CDR2 is SNEGSKA in the germline V gene (reference sequence). The length of the CDR3 is 16 residues. J was trimmed by 4 bases and V by 2 bases; bases with no gene match: 7. The CDR3 spells CSARPQDRGPNQPQHF. CDR3 DNA: TGCAGTGCTAGACCGCAGGACAGGGGGCCTAATCAGCCCCAGCATTTT.

The V and J genes are TRBV18 and TRBJ2-7; perhaps TRBD1 as D (6 bases). This CDR3 has 15 residues. Germline CDR1 KGHSH, CDR2 LQKENI. V lost 2 bases and J 2 bases, leaving 13 bases between the germline ends. The CDR3: CASSPMDRRTYEQYF. The CDR3 DNA sequence: TGTGCCAGCTCACCAATGGACAGAAGGACCTACGAGCAGTACTTC.

This clonotype was counted only a few times. J is TRBJ1-2 and V is TRBV7-8; D not resolved. The CDR3 sequence is 16 residues long. V was shortened by 2 bases and J by 5 bases, with 18 bases between the two germline ends. CDR1 and CDR2 (germline): SGHVS, FQNEAQ. Here the CDR3 DNA reads TGTGCCAGCAGCTTAAACATTCTCAACCAAACTTATGGCTACACCTTC. Translation: CASSLNILNQTYGYTF.

The J gene is TRBJ2-5, the V gene TRBV20-1; no reliable D call. CDR3 length: 12 amino acids. Germline V gene lookup returns CDR1 DFQATT and CDR2 SNEGSKA (reference sequence). Trimming left V 1 base short and J 4 bases short, with 7 bases between. DNA of the CDR3: TGCAGTGCTAGAGGAGTCGTAGAGACCCAGTACTTC. It yields the protein CSARGVVETQYF.

This sequence joins TRBV25-1 and TRBJ1-2; maybe TRBD1 (6 bases). Deletions cut 7 bases from V and 7 bases from J, with 16 bases between. The CDR3 sequence is 13 residues long. Germline CDR1 is MGHDK and CDR2 is SYGVNS. CDR3 coding DNA: TGTGCCAGCACCCTCGGGGGCCAGGTTGGCTACACCTTC. As protein: CASTLGGQVGYTF.

The CDR3 region has the DNA TGTGCCAGCAGTCCCGGGGTATCCTATAATTCACCCCTCCACTTT. It translates to CASSPGVSYNSPLHF. The genes are TRBV12-3 or TRBV12-4 and TRBJ1-6, with D uncertain. V was shortened by 5 bases and J by 1 base, with 9 bases between the two germline ends. CDR3 length: 15 residues.

The chain is built from TRBV4-1 and TRBJ1-5; D remains ambiguous. The length of the CDR3 is 20 residues. Germline V CDR1 and CDR2: MGHRA, YSYEKL. Trimming removed 1 base at V and 4 bases at J, with 26 bases between. The DNA for the CDR3 is TGCGCCAGCAGCCAAGTTGGCCGGGGAAGATACCAGATAGCTAATCAGCCCCAGCATTTT. Amino acid sequence: CASSQVGRGRYQIANQPQHF.

V is TRBV9 and J is TRBJ2-1, with TRBD2 matching over 8 bases. CDR1 and CDR2 from the germline V gene are SGDLS and YYNGEE. CDR3 length: 15 residues. Trimming took 0 bases from V and 9 from J; bases not matched to a gene: 8. The CDR3 reads CASSVDSGVLGEQFF. CDR3 bases: TGTGCCAGCAGCGTAGATAGCGGGGTACTCGGTGAGCAGTTCTTC.

The chain is built from TRBV7-2 and TRBJ2-4, with D possibly matching TRBD2 (7 bases). The J call is doubtful: the DNA matches TRBJ2-7 better. Germline loops: CDR1 SGHTA, CDR2 FQGNSA. This CDR3 comprises 14 residues. DNA of the CDR3: TGTGCCAGCAGCCGAGGGGGGGAGACCTACGAGCAGTACTTC. Translating it yields CASSRGGETYEQYF.

A few counts support this clonotype. The chain links TRBV12-3 or TRBV12-4 to TRBJ2-1; 9 bases line up with TRBD1. The junction had 7 bases not matched to a gene; V was cut back by 2 bases and J by 8 bases. CDR3 size: 15 residues. The chain's CDR3 is CASSLWTGEFDEQFF. As DNA, the CDR3 is TGTGCCAGCAGTTTATGGACAGGGGAATTCGATGAGCAGTTCTTC.

This clonotype appeared a few times. The J gene is TRBJ1-2, the V gene TRBV6-6, with 8 positions matching TRBD1. CDR3 length: 14 residues. Germline lookup yields CDR1 MNHNY and CDR2 SVGAGI (reference sequence). The V gene end was trimmed by 0 bases and the J gene end by 8 bases; junction bases not matched to a gene: 5. CDR3 sequence reads: CASSYSYGQGGYTF. CDR3 in DNA: TGTGCCAGCAGTTACTCCTATGGACAGGGAGGCTACACCTTC.

The J gene is TRBJ2-3, the V gene TRBV7-2, with TRBD2 identical over 12 bases. The CDR3 totals 17 residues. Per the germline V gene, CDR1 is SGHTA and CDR2 is FQGNSA. V shed 5 bases, J shed 3 bases, and the junction held 9 bases outside the gene matches. This CDR3 reads CASSTSTLAGGTDTQYF. The CDR3 DNA sequence: TGTGCCAGCAGCACTTCCACCCTAGCGGGGGGGACAGATACGCAGTATTTT.

The chain carries TRBV14 and TRBJ2-2; D not resolved. V lost 0 bases and J 6 bases, leaving 5 bases between the germline ends. The germline V gene encodes CDR1 SGHDN and CDR2 FVKESK. The CDR3 consists of 13 residues. Here the CDR3 DNA reads TGTGCCAGCAGCCAAGATGTCTCCGGGGAGCTGTTTTTT. This codes for CASSQDVSGELFF.

The chain links TRBV3-1 to TRBJ1-5; maybe TRBD1 (6 bases). CDR1 LGHDT and CDR2 YNNKEL come from the germline V gene (reference sequence). This CDR3 comprises 19 residues. The V end lost 0 bases, the J end lost 1 base, and 19 bases lay between the germline ends. CDR3 region: CASSQDRPGTYYSNQPQHF. The CDR3 DNA follows: TGTGCCAGCAGCCAAGATCGGCCCGGGACATATTACAGCAATCAGCCCCAGCATTTT.

V is TRBV5-1 and J is TRBJ2-3; D is perhaps TRBD2 (5 bases). From germline, CDR1 is SGHRS and CDR2 YFSETQ. CDR3 size: 12 residues. The V gene lost 4 bases and the J gene lost 4 bases, with 7 bases spanning the gap. The CDR3 loop reads CASSADSDTQYF. The CDR3 coding sequence is TGCGCCAGCAGCGCGGACTCAGATACGCAGTATTTT.